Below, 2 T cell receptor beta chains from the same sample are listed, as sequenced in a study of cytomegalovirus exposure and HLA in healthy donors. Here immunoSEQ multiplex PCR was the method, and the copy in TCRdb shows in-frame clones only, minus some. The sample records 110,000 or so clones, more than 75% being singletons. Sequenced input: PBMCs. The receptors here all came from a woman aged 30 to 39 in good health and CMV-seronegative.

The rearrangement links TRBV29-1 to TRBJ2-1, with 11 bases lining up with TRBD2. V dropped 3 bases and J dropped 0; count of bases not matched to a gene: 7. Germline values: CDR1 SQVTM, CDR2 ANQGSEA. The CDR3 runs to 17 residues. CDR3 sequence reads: CSVDPRLAGSSYNEQFF. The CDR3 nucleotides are TGCAGCGTTGATCCCCGACTAGCGGGAAGCTCCTACAATGAGCAGTTCTTC.

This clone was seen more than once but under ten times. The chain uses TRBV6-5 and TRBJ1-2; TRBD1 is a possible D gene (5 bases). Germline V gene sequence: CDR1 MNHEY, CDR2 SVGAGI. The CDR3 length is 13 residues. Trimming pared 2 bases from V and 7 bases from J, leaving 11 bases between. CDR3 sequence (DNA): TGTGCCAGCAGTTACGTCAGGGATCGTGGCTACACCTTC. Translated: CASSYVRDRGYTF.